This is a list of T cell receptor beta chains from one sample in a study of CD8 T cells in Susac syndrome. TCRdb itself ran the immunoSEQ multiplex PCR reads through MiXCR, one entry per CDR3 protein. This table has more than 130,000 distinct CDR3 sequences, 94% appearing once. The material sequenced was CD8+ T cells from PBMCs. Receptors originate from a human donor in good health. Each CDR3 is given with its conserved first and last residue. Each record gives: V gene, J gene, D gene, clone size, CDR3 protein, CDR3 DNA. A D gene is named only where the DNA matches it firmly. Size is stated for part of the rows, as once, few or many counts, or as a class when the clone is expanded.

>TRBV23-1|TRBJ2-3|-|-
CASSQCRPGDCTDTQYF
TGCGCCAGCAGTCAATGTCGCCCTGGGGACTGCACAGATACGCAGTATTTT
>TRBV9|TRBJ1-3|-|-
CASSVASGIGNTIYF
TGTGCCAGCAGCGTAGCGTCCGGGATCGGAAACACCATATATTTT
>TRBV29-1|TRBJ1-3|-|-
CSVANHRDADTIYF
TGCAGCGTTGCGAACCACCGGGACGCGGACACCATATATTTT
>TRBV27|TRBJ2-2|-|-
CASSTQALNTGELFF
TGTGCCAGCAGCACACAAGCCCTGAACACCGGGGAGCTGTTTTTT
>TRBV9|TRBJ2-3|-|once
CASTLGERDTDTQYF
TGTGCCAGCACTCTGGGGGAGCGCGACACAGATACGCAGTATTTT
>TRBV15|TRBJ2-7|-|few
CATSSRGYEQYF
TGTGCCACCAGCTCCCGAGGATACGAGCAGTACTTC
>TRBV20-1|TRBJ2-1|TRBD2|-
CSAPRYPQTRLAGTDNEQFF
TGCAGTGCACCGAGGTATCCCCAGACCCGACTAGCGGGGACTGACAATGAGCAGTTCTTC
>TRBV19|TRBJ1-2|-|-
CASSLSGPIHYYGYTF
TGTGCCAGTAGCCTATCGGGGCCAATACACTACTATGGCTACACCTTC
>TRBV5-1|TRBJ2-5|TRBD2|once
CASSLISGTQETQYF
TGCGCCAGCAGCTTGATCAGCGGGACTCAAGAGACCCAGTACTTC
>TRBV21-1|TRBJ1-1|-|-
CASTPDLATEAFF
TGTGCCAGCACCCCCGATTTGGCCACTGAAGCTTTCTTT
>TRBV9|TRBJ2-1|-|-
CASSPIESGHNEQFF
TGTGCCAGCAGCCCCATAGAGTCCGGCCACAATGAGCAGTTCTTC
>TRBV4-3|TRBJ2-7|-|-
CASSQAWGDLQYF
TGCGCCAGCAGCCAAGCCTGGGGGGATTTACAGTACTTC
>TRBV9|TRBJ2-2|-|-
CASSPTNGGELFF
TGTGCCAGCAGCCCCACTAACGGCGGGGAGCTGTTTTTT
>TRBV28|TRBJ2-2|-|-
CASSLWGSPTGELFF
TGTGCCAGCAGTTTATGGGGTAGCCCTACCGGGGAGCTGTTTTTT
>TRBV29-1|TRBJ2-1|-|once
CSVVPPSNEQFF
TGCAGCGTTGTTCCCCCATCGAATGAGCAGTTCTTC
>TRBV29-1|TRBJ2-6|-|-
CSVDPGAGANVLTF
TGCAGCGTTGATCCGGGGGCTGGGGCCAACGTCCTGACTTTC
>TRBV27|TRBJ2-1|TRBD1|-
CASSFTLTGNNEQFF
TGTGCCAGCAGTTTCACTCTGACAGGGAACAATGAGCAGTTCTTC
>TRBV28|TRBJ2-7|-|-
CASSLVGNSYEQYF
TGTGCCAGCAGTTTAGTAGGGAACTCCTACGAGCAGTACTTC
>TRBV10-2|TRBJ2-1|TRBD1|-
CATLSGTVSYNEQFF
TGCGCCACCCTTTCCGGGACAGTTTCCTACAATGAGCAGTTCTTC
>TRBV19|TRBJ1-1|TRBD1|-
CASSMAGGNTEAFF
TGTGCCAGTAGTATGGCAGGGGGGAACACTGAAGCTTTCTTT
>TRBV29-1|TRBJ2-2|-|-
CSVAGASENTGELFF
TGCAGCGTTGCCGGTGCTAGCGAGAACACCGGGGAGCTGTTTTTT
>TRBV3-1|TRBJ2-7|-|-
CASSQVGGINDEQYF
TGTGCCAGCAGCCAAGTCGGAGGGATTAACGACGAGCAGTACTTC
>TRBV30|TRBJ2-7|-|-
CAWALAGEGEQYF
TGTGCCTGGGCCTTAGCCGGGGAAGGTGAGCAGTACTTC
>TRBV27|TRBJ2-7|-|once
CASSLTEGREQYF
TGTGCCAGCAGTTTAACAGAGGGTCGGGAGCAGTACTTC
>TRBV28|TRBJ2-5|TRBD1|-
CASSRRQGASRETQYF
TGTGCCAGCAGCCGTCGACAGGGGGCTTCCCGAGAGACCCAGTACTTC
>TRBV7-9|TRBJ1-2|-|-
CASSLAGGGYTF
TGTGCCAGCAGCTTAGCTGGGGGTGGCTACACCTTC
>TRBV4-3|TRBJ2-7|-|-
CASSQDTRAEFYEQYF
TGCGCCAGCAGCCAAGATACCCGCGCGGAATTCTACGAGCAGTACTTC
>TRBV30|TRBJ2-7|TRBD1|once
CAWAWTGQYEQYF
TGTGCCTGGGCGTGGACAGGGCAGTACGAGCAGTACTTC
>TRBV6-5|TRBJ2-7|-|-
CASSYSVRAKIYEQYF
TGTGCCAGCAGTTACTCGGTCAGGGCCAAAATCTACGAGCAGTACTTC
>TRBV5-1|TRBJ1-2|-|-
CASSPGPTFAYGYTF
TGCGCCAGCAGCCCTGGACCGACCTTTGCCTATGGCTACACCTTC
>TRBV7-9|TRBJ2-7|-|-
CASSVAGTYEQYF
TGTGCCAGCAGCGTCGCGGGAACCTACGAGCAGTACTTC
>TRBV29-1|TRBJ2-2|-|once
CSVTGSNGELFF
TGCAGCGTTACAGGGTCGAACGGGGAGCTGTTTTTT
>TRBV29-1|TRBJ2-7|-|once
CSVESLGQGKDYEQYF
TGCAGCGTTGAAAGCTTAGGGCAGGGGAAGGACTACGAGCAGTACTTC
>TRBV20-1|TRBJ2-7|TRBD1|-
CSAEPDRGYEQYF
TGCAGTGCTGAACCTGACAGGGGCTACGAGCAGTACTTC
>TRBV24-1|TRBJ2-7|TRBD2|-
CATGGLAGDYEQYF
TGTGCCACGGGCGGACTAGCGGGCGACTACGAGCAGTACTTC
>TRBV30|TRBJ2-7|-|-
CAWSGLPRVLLYEQYF
TGTGCCTGGAGTGGCCTCCCCAGGGTGCTCCTCTACGAGCAGTACTTC
>TRBV6-6|TRBJ2-1|-|-
CASTDGGVNEQFF
TGTGCCAGCACCGACGGGGGCGTCAATGAGCAGTTCTTC
>TRBV7-9|TRBJ2-2|-|-
CASSYTGELFF
TGTGCCAGCAGCTACACCGGGGAGCTGTTTTTT
>TRBV4-3|TRBJ2-2|TRBD2|-
CASSQSSTSGSFGELFF
TGCGCCAGCAGCCAATCGTCGACTAGCGGGAGTTTCGGGGAGCTGTTTTTT
>TRBV7-9|TRBJ2-5|TRBD2|-
CASSLGTSAEETQYF
TGTGCCAGCAGCCTCGGGACTAGCGCGGAAGAGACCCAGTACTTC
>TRBV5-4|TRBJ1-5|-|-
CASSLMVDPNQPQHF
TGTGCCAGCAGCTTGATGGTGGACCCTAATCAGCCCCAGCATTTT
>TRBV7-9|TRBJ1-1|-|-
CASSLAVGGMEAFF
TGTGCCAGCAGCTTAGCGGTGGGGGGGATGGAAGCTTTCTTT
>TRBV6-2/TRBV6-3|TRBJ2-4|-|-
CASSPDLGAKNIQYF
TGTGCCAGCAGCCCGGACCTCGGCGCCAAAAACATTCAGTACTTC
>TRBV6-5|TRBJ2-1|-|-
CASSYSALASGYNEQFF
TGTGCCAGCAGTTACTCCGCACTTGCCAGCGGGTACAATGAGCAGTTCTTC
>TRBV14|TRBJ2-1|-|-
CASGSSSYNEQFF
TGTGCCAGCGGATCAAGCTCCTACAATGAGCAGTTCTTC
>TRBV20-1|TRBJ2-7|TRBD1|-
CSARGTTGSYEQYF
TGCAGTGCTAGAGGAACGACAGGGTCCTACGAGCAGTACTTC
>TRBV5-1|TRBJ2-1|-|-
CASSLGDSGYNEQFF
TGCGCCAGCAGCTTGGGTGATAGCGGTTACAATGAGCAGTTCTTC
>TRBV3-1|TRBJ2-7|-|-
CASSPRRVGIDEQYF
TGTGCCAGCAGCCCCCGGAGAGTTGGCATCGACGAGCAGTACTTC
>TRBV29-1|TRBJ2-3|TRBD2|once
CSVQGSGSEDTQYF
TGCAGCGTCCAGGGGAGCGGGAGTGAAGATACGCAGTATTTT
>TRBV9|TRBJ2-1|-|-
CASSAGTLILDEQFF
TGTGCCAGCAGCGCCGGGACACTAATCTTGGATGAGCAGTTCTTC